Below are 26 T cell receptor beta chains sequenced from a single sample in a study of T cell responses to AZD1222 COVID-19 vaccine. Libraries were prepared by immunoSEQ multiplex PCR; TCRdb keeps only in-frame clonotypes and omits some of them. Counted here are more than 35,000 clones, roughly 77% occurring once; the ten biggest clones make up less than 25%. The sample in question was peripheral blood, obtained 28 days after the second dose of the MenACWY control vaccine. The receptors stem from an adult who received the MenACWY meningococcal vaccine as a control.

V and J are TRBV12-3 or TRBV12-4 and TRBJ2-1; 8 bases map to TRBD1. J gave up 13 bases and V 6 bases, and 5 bases lay outside the gene matches. CDR3 length: 11 amino acids. The CDR3 spells CASRGDRGQFF. CDR3 sequence (DNA): TGTGCCAGCAGGGGAGACAGGGGACAGTTCTTC.

The table lists this clone with a count of one. This rearrangement joins TRBV27 to TRBJ1-1; D is unclear. V shed 4 bases and J shed 7 bases, with 10 bases lying between them. The CDR3 runs to 12 residues. Germline lookup yields CDR1 MNHEY and CDR2 SMNVEV (reference sequence). DNA for the CDR3: TGTGCCAGCAGTTCCAGAGGCGATGAAGCTTTCTTT. Amino acids: CASSSRGDEAFF.

The CDR3 sequence: CASSGEGYEQYF. The CDR3 DNA follows: TGCGCCAGCAGCGGCGAGGGCTACGAGCAGTACTTC. The rearrangement links TRBV5-1 to TRBJ2-7; tentatively, D is TRBD2 (5 bases). The CDR3 has 12 residues. Germline V gene data show CDR1 as SGHRS and CDR2 as YFSETQ. Between the trimmed V and J ends, which lost 4 bases and 3 bases, there was a span of 8 bases.

The chain employs TRBV28 and TRBJ2-6; D not resolved. From germline, CDR1 is MDHEN and CDR2 SYDVKM. The germline V and J ends were trimmed by 3 bases and 0 bases, with 6 bases remaining between them. This CDR3 region has 15 residues. CDR3 DNA: TGTGCCAGCAGTTTGGTTAACTCTGGGGCCAACGTCCTGACTTTC. Amino acid sequence: CASSLVNSGANVLTF.

The J gene is TRBJ1-1, the V gene TRBV2; D unclear. CDR1 is SNHLY, CDR2 FYNNEI, per germline. V was cut by 8 bases and J by 0 bases, with 10 bases left in between. The CDR3 totals 13 residues. The CDR3 DNA follows: TGTGCCAGCGGTGGACCCCTGAACACTGAAGCTTTCTTT. It yields the protein CASGGPLNTEAFF.

CDR3 region: CASSQERAGGHHEQFF. The DNA of the CDR3 is TGCGCCAGCAGCCAAGAAAGGGCGGGGGGGCATCATGAGCAGTTCTTC. The chain links TRBV4-1 to TRBJ2-1; TRBD2 matches at 9 bases. The CDR3 sequence is 16 residues long. From germline, CDR1 is MGHRA and CDR2 YSYEKL. V was clipped by 0 bases and J by 8 bases; unmatched bases: 8.

This clone has a single count. The chain is built from TRBV18 and TRBJ2-1; 8 bases align to TRBD1. CDR1 and CDR2 (germline): KGHSH, LQKENI. The CDR3 contains 16 residues. V shed 3 bases, J shed 1 base, and the junction held 5 bases outside the gene matches. This CDR3 reads CASSPQGAGSYNEQFF. The CDR3 nucleotides are TGTGCCAGCTCACCCCAGGGGGCGGGGTCCTACAATGAGCAGTTCTTC.

V and J are TRBV24-1 and TRBJ2-3, with no clear D. The CDR3 length is 13 residues. The germline V gene has CDR1 KGHDR and CDR2 SFDVKD. The ends were cut back, 7 bases at V and 2 bases at J, with 9 bases in the middle. CDR3 DNA: TGTGCCACCAGCTCCGACCACACAGATACGCAGTATTTT. This codes for CATSSDHTDTQYF.

This chain connects TRBV25-1 to TRBJ1-2; 7 bases fit TRBD1. Trimming took 6 bases from V and 0 from J; bases not matched to a gene: 1. This CDR3 is built from 13 residues. Germline V gene lookup returns CDR1 MGHDK and CDR2 SYGVNS. This CDR3 is CASRTGTNYGYTF. DNA of the CDR3: TGTGCCAGCAGGACAGGGACTAACTATGGCTACACCTTC.

This sequence joins TRBV25-1 and TRBJ1-1; no firm D call. CDR1 and CDR2 from the germline V gene are MGHDK and SYGVNS. The CDR3 is 11 amino acids. Trimming removed 1 base from V and 11 bases from J, with 8 bases in between. The CDR3 sequence: CASSELGRAFF. Here the CDR3 DNA reads TGTGCCAGCAGTGAATTGGGCCGGGCTTTCTTT.

The chain combines TRBV7-2 with TRBJ2-1; D perhaps matches TRBD1 (6 bases). The CDR3 runs 15 residues. Per germline, CDR1 SGHTA and CDR2 FQGNSA. V lost 4 bases, J lost 0 bases, and 10 bases lay in between. CDR3 coding DNA: TGTGCCAGCAGCTCCGGACAGAGCTCCTACAATGAGCAGTTCTTC. It is translated as CASSSGQSSYNEQFF.

The chain links TRBV6-5 to TRBJ1-2; 7 bases are shared with TRBD1. This CDR3 contains 14 residues. The germline gives CDR1 MNHEY, CDR2 SVGAGI. The J segment lost 4 bases and the V segment lost 5 bases, leaving 7 bases of the junction unmatched. Here the CDR3 DNA reads TGTGCCAGCAGTCCCGGGACAGACCTCTATGGCTACACCTTC. Translated, it gives CASSPGTDLYGYTF.

Written as DNA, the CDR3 is TGTGCCAGCAGCTTGGGTAGAGGGGGGTGGTCAGATACGCAGTATTTT. This encodes CASSLGRGGWSDTQYF. This chain uses TRBV5-5 with TRBJ2-3; D may match TRBD1 or TRBD2 (6 bases each). The CDR3 runs 16 residues. The germline V gene has CDR1 SGHKS and CDR2 YYEKEE (reference sequence). V was cut by 0 bases and J by 4 bases, with 15 bases left in between.

V usage is TRBV28 and J usage is TRBJ2-5; D ambiguous. The CDR3 is 12 amino acids. Germline lookup yields CDR1 MDHEN and CDR2 SYDVKM. Trimming took 5 bases from V and 7 from J, leaving 11 bases between them. The DNA of the CDR3 is TGTGCCAGCAGTCCGATGGTCGGGACCCAGTACTTC. Translated, it gives CASSPMVGTQYF.

The chain links TRBV29-1 to TRBJ2-3; a possible D gene is TRBD1 (6 bases). CDR1 is SQVTM, CDR2 ANQGSEA, per germline. The CDR3 totals 12 residues. Trimming removed 4 bases at V and 5 bases at J, with 10 bases between. The CDR3 protein is CSVAGTLDTQYF. The CDR3 nucleotides are TGCAGCGTTGCGGGGACATTAGATACGCAGTATTTT.

V is TRBV10-2 and J is TRBJ1-2; D is unresolved. The CDR3 has 13 residues. Per the germline V gene, CDR1 is WSHSY and CDR2 is SAAADI. Trimming removed 7 bases at V and 4 bases at J, with 13 bases between. Here the CDR3 DNA reads TGCGCCAGCACCTCGGAGGGAGCCTATGGCTACACCTTC. Its translation: CASTSEGAYGYTF.

Regarding this clone: The junction departs from the called germline gene at one end, perhaps through a read error. The chain employs TRBV6-1 and TRBJ2-1; the D gene is possibly TRBD1 (5 bases). CDR1 is MNHNS and CDR2 is SASEGT in the germline V gene. This CDR3 comprises 14 residues. As DNA, the CDR3 is TGTGCCAGCAGCGAAGGGGACTCCTACAATGAGCAGTTCTTC. Encoded protein: CASSEGDSYNEQFF.

The chain couples TRBV27 to TRBJ2-5; 8 nucleotides match TRBD2. V shed 5 bases, J shed 1 base, and the junction held 6 bases outside the gene matches. Germline V gives CDR1 MNHEY, CDR2 SMNVEV (reference sequence). The CDR3 is 15 residues long. The CDR3 DNA reads TGTGCCAGCAGTCTTAGCGGGAAGGGCCAAGAGACCCAGTACTTC. The encoded protein is CASSLSGKGQETQYF.

This clone has a handful of counts. V usage is TRBV5-1 and J usage is TRBJ2-5; D perhaps matches TRBD2 (7 bases). CDR1 SGHRS and CDR2 YFSETQ come from the germline V gene. This CDR3 region has 15 residues. V was clipped by 4 bases and J by 2 bases, with 15 bases between them. The CDR3 DNA sequence: TGCGCCAGCAGCCCTAGCGGAGGGGGGCAAGAGACCCAGTACTTC. This sequence encodes CASSPSGGGQETQYF.

CDR3 sequence reads: CASSLGGGTQYF. DNA for the CDR3: TGTGCCAGCAGTTTGGGGGGGGGAACGCAGTATTTT. The chain joins TRBV28 to TRBJ2-3, with TRBD2 matching over 7 bases. Germline V gene lookup returns CDR1 MDHEN and CDR2 SYDVKM. With 3 bases clipped from V and 9 bases from J, the junction kept 3 bases outside the gene matches. The CDR3 spans 12 residues.

V usage is TRBV7-9 and J usage is TRBJ1-2, with TRBD1 identical over 8 bases. J gave up 7 bases and V 3 bases, and 10 bases lay outside the gene matches. The CDR3 has 15 residues. Germline loops: CDR1 SEHNR, CDR2 FQNEAQ (reference sequence). CDR3 coding DNA: TGTGCCAGCAGCTTGAGACAGGGGCTTTCCGGTGGCTACACCTTC. It specifies CASSLRQGLSGGYTF.

The V call is TRBV28, the J call TRBJ2-4, with 10 positions matching TRBD2. The CDR3 spans 16 residues. V was pared by 3 bases and J by 2 bases, with 4 bases of the junction left unmatched. From germline, CDR1 is MDHEN and CDR2 SYDVKM. CDR3 sequence: CASSFPSGGSKNIQYF. The CDR3 coding sequence is TGTGCCAGCAGTTTTCCTAGCGGGGGATCCAAAAACATTCAGTACTTC.

The genes are TRBV28 and TRBJ1-3; the D is unclear. In germline, CDR1 is MDHEN, CDR2 SYDVKM. The CDR3 has 14 residues. V lost 2 bases, J lost 3 bases, and 8 bases lay in between. The CDR3 region has the DNA TGTGCCAGCAGTTTAGCGAAGGTTGGAAACACCATATATTTT. Protein: CASSLAKVGNTIYF.

The gene calls are TRBV6-4 and TRBJ2-2, with D possibly TRBD2 on 6 matching bases. V was cut by 3 bases and J by 4 bases, with 9 bases left in between. Germline V lookup: CDR1 MRHNA, CDR2 SNTAGT. The CDR3 runs 14 residues. The CDR3 DNA reads TGTGCCAGCAGTGAGGAGGGAGGCACCGGGGAGCTGTTTTTT. This gives the protein CASSEEGGTGELFF.

The DNA for the CDR3 is TGTGCCAGCAGTTTAGCGGCCCCCTACGAGCAGTACTTC. Its protein product is CASSLAAPYEQYF. The chain carries TRBV12-3 or TRBV12-4 and TRBJ2-7, with D unclear. Trimming took 0 bases from V and 2 from J, leaving 5 bases between them. The CDR3 totals 13 residues.

The V call is TRBV29-1, the J call TRBJ1-1, with D maybe TRBD1 (5 bases). This CDR3 is 11 amino acids long. V was cut by 4 bases and J by 9 bases, with 12 bases left in between. Germline CDR1 SQVTM, CDR2 ANQGSEA. The CDR3 DNA sequence: TGCAGCGTTGCCGGGGACGGAAAAGCTTTCTTT. This gives the protein CSVAGDGKAFF.